The next 26 T cell receptor beta chains were all read from a single sample in a study of beta chain features in type 1 diabetes listed by TCRdb under 2018. The library relied on the immunoSEQ multiplex PCR assay. The High Capacity cDNA Reverse Transcription Kit was used to reverse transcribe all of the isolated RNA, meaning that expressed TCRB transcripts were what got sequenced. The immuneACCESS repertoire file appears here via TCRdb, limited to in-frame rearrangements. These files lack a portion of the clones; in checked studies, under half of the deficit traces to unresolved V genes, and the cause of the others is not known. For this sample there are over 200,000 clones; about a tenth appear just once. About 0.018% of the sample lies in the top ten. Their antigen targets remain unknown. What the study reported, not specific to this receptor: Type 1 diabetes patients showed a moderate but significant shortening of TCRB CDR3 length in all four CD4+ subsets.

Material: naive CD4+ T cells from blood. What this sample's cell subset or site label stands for: true naive CD4+ T cells. The origin of the receptors is a young man with type 1 diabetes.

In its sample, this clone was seen a few times. The chain joins TRBV11-2 to TRBJ2-7; 7 bases fit TRBD1. CDR1 is SGHAT and CDR2 is FQNNGV in the germline V gene. The CDR3 has 14 residues. J was trimmed by 3 bases and V by 6 bases; bases with no gene match: 8. The CDR3 loop is CASSIQGLDYEQYF. The CDR3 bases are TGTGCCAGCAGTATACAGGGGCTAGACTACGAGCAGTACTTC.

The table lists this clone with a few counts. The rearrangement joins TRBV7-8 to TRBJ1-5; D ambiguous. The CDR3 consists of 14 residues. The V gene lost 2 bases and the J gene lost 6 bases, with 11 bases spanning the gap. The germline CDR1 and CDR2 sequences are SGHVS and FQNEAQ. Here the CDR3 DNA reads TGTGCCAGCAGCTTAAGGGAGACTGGTCAGCCCCAGCATTTT. It translates to CASSLRETGQPQHF.

This clone has a handful of counts. The J gene is TRBJ1-3, the V gene TRBV29-1; no clear D. This CDR3 has 13 amino acids. In germline, CDR1 is SQVTM, CDR2 ANQGSEA. V was clipped by 4 bases and J by 2 bases, with 9 bases between them. The CDR3 nucleotides are TGCAGCGTTGGAGAGCAGGCTGGAAACACCATATATTTT. Translation gives CSVGEQAGNTIYF.

This chain connects TRBV7-8 to TRBJ2-1, with D uncertain. The V gene's germline CDR1 is SGHVS and CDR2 FQNEAQ. The ends were cut back, 4 bases at V and 6 bases at J, with 13 bases in the middle. The CDR3 loop spans 14 amino acids. CDR3 DNA: TGTGCCAGCAGCTCAGCCCCGCAGGCCAATGAGCAGTTCTTC. Its protein is CASSSAPQANEQFF.

This clone was observed a handful of times. The chain is built from TRBV25-1 and TRBJ2-2; 11 bases are a match to TRBD1. J gave up 4 bases and V 5 bases, and 6 bases lay outside the gene matches. The CDR3 sequence is 16 residues long. Germline CDR1 and CDR2: MGHDK and SYGVNS. CDR3 DNA sequence: TGTGCCAGCAGTTTAGGGACAGGGGGACTCACCGGGGAGCTGTTTTTT. This sequence encodes CASSLGTGGLTGELFF.

This clone was detected a few times. V gene TRBV12-5 combines with J gene TRBJ2-5; the D gene is possibly TRBD1 (5 bases). V was shortened by 1 base and J by 5 bases, with 14 bases between the two germline ends. The germline V gene encodes CDR1 LGHNT and CDR2 FRNRAP. CDR3 length: 15 amino acids. The CDR3 bases are TGTGCTAGTGGTTTGGGGACAATGGAACGCGAGACCCAGTACTTC. Translated: CASGLGTMERETQYF.

A few counts support this clone. The chain has TRBV30 and TRBJ2-3; no definite D call. Germline CDR1 and CDR2: GTSNPN and SVGIG (reference sequence). CDR3 length: 12 amino acids. Trimming pared 2 bases from V and 5 bases from J, leaving 8 bases between. CDR3 nucleotides: TGTGCCTGGAGTCTGTTTAGAGATACGCAGTATTTT. Its protein is CAWSLFRDTQYF.

J is TRBJ2-5 and V is TRBV11-2; D may be TRBD2 (6 bases). CDR1 and CDR2 (germline): SGHAT, FQNNGV. This CDR3 region has 15 residues. Trimming took 2 bases from V and 5 from J, leaving 15 bases between them. In DNA form, the CDR3 reads TGTGCCAGCAGCTTACATCGCGCGGGACGCGAGACCCAGTACTTC. Amino acid sequence: CASSLHRAGRETQYF.

This clone was observed a few times. An end of the junction differs from the germline gene, which may be a read error. The chain recombines TRBV7-7 with TRBJ2-1; 11 bases agree with TRBD2. CDR3 length: 13 residues. Germline loops: CDR1 SSHAT, CDR2 FNYEAQ (reference sequence). CDR3 nucleotide sequence: TGTGCTAGCAGCACCGGGACTAGCGGTGAGCAGTTCTTC. This codes for CASSTGTSGEQFF.

In this sample, this clone turned up a few times. The chain joins TRBV4-2 to TRBJ2-2; tentative D call: TRBD2 (5 bases). CDR1 LGHNA and CDR2 YNFKEQ come from the germline V gene. Trimming pared 0 bases from V and 7 bases from J, leaving 6 bases between. The CDR3 runs to 13 residues. Written as DNA, the CDR3 is TGTGCCAGCAGCCAAGAGGGGAGCGGGGAGCTGTTTTTT. Its protein product is CASSQEGSGELFF.

V is TRBV6-5 and J is TRBJ2-7, with D possibly matching TRBD1 (7 bases). This CDR3 spans 15 amino acids. Germline V CDR1 and CDR2: MNHEY, SVGAGI. With 3 bases removed from V and 1 base from J, the gap between germline ends came to 13 bases. The CDR3: CASSYWAGGSYEQYF. The CDR3 DNA reads TGTGCCAGCAGTTATTGGGCAGGGGGGTCCTACGAGCAGTACTTC.

This sequence joins TRBV20-1 and TRBJ2-5; no definite D call. Germline CDR1 reads DFQATT; CDR2 reads SNEGSKA (reference sequence). V was clipped by 7 bases and J by 1 base, with 7 bases between them. The CDR3 is made up of 11 amino acids. CDR3 DNA sequence: TGCAGTGTTCAGGCCCAAGAGACCCAGTACTTC. Its translation: CSVQAQETQYF.

The chain couples TRBV7-2 to TRBJ2-4, with D perhaps TRBD1 (5 bases). V dropped 1 base and J dropped 9 bases, with 13 bases sitting between them. The germline gives CDR1 SGHTA, CDR2 FQGNSA. The CDR3 is made up of 14 amino acids. The chain's CDR3 is CASSLEQVSGIQYF. As DNA, the CDR3 is TGTGCCAGCAGCTTAGAACAGGTTTCGGGCATTCAGTACTTC.

The V gene is TRBV5-1, the J gene TRBJ1-1; tentatively, D is TRBD1 (6 bases). Per germline, CDR1 SGHRS and CDR2 YFSETQ. The CDR3 consists of 13 residues. Trimming took off 4 bases at V and 1 base at J, with 8 bases between the two ends. This CDR3 is CASSVTGNTEAFF. The CDR3, as DNA: TGCGCCAGCAGCGTGACAGGGAACACTGAAGCTTTCTTT.

V and J are TRBV18 and TRBJ2-3; D unclear. The CDR3 spans 13 residues. Trimming pared 8 bases from V and 1 base from J, leaving 10 bases between. Germline lookup yields CDR1 KGHSH and CDR2 LQKENI. Here the CDR3 DNA reads TGTGCCAGCCAAGATGGAGGCACAGATACGCAGTATTTT. Translated, it gives CASQDGGTDTQYF.

This clone was detected a few times. The CDR3 DNA sequence: TGTGCCACCAGCGGGACTAGCCGAGAGACCCAGTACTTC. It codes for CATSGTSRETQYF. The chain joins TRBV10-3 to TRBJ2-5; 9 nucleotides align to TRBD2. CDR3 length: 13 amino acids. V shed 10 bases and J 4 bases; nucleotides not matched to a gene: 7. CDR1 is ENHRY, CDR2 SYGVKD, per germline.

A few counts support this clone. The rearrangement joins TRBV4-1 to TRBJ2-6; D is possibly TRBD2 (5 bases). This CDR3 has 15 residues. V was trimmed by 1 base and J by 3 bases, leaving 7 bases between them. CDR1 is MGHRA, CDR2 YSYEKL, per germline. The DNA of the CDR3 is TGCGCCAGCAGCCAAGGTGGGAGTGGGGCCAACGTCCTGACTTTC. This translates into CASSQGGSGANVLTF.

There are a few counts of this clone. The chain joins TRBV5-1 to TRBJ2-7, with 9 bases matching TRBD1. Germline V gene lookup returns CDR1 SGHRS and CDR2 YFSETQ. Trimming at V came to 0 bases and at J to 5 bases, leaving 3 bases not matched to a gene. The CDR3 has 14 residues. CDR3 loop: CASSLVQGANEQYF. CDR3 nucleotides: TGCGCCAGCAGCTTGGTACAGGGGGCCAACGAGCAGTACTTC. Full variable domain (missing parts from reference TRBV5-1 and TRBJ2-7): KAGVTQTPRYLIKTRGQQVTLSCSPISGHRSVSWYQQTPGQGLQFLFEYFSETQRNKGNFPGRFSGRQFSNSRSEMNVSTLELGDSALYLCASSLVQGANEQYFGPGTRLTVT.

This clone came up a few times. V usage is TRBV11-2 and J usage is TRBJ2-5; D gene unclear. The CDR3 length is 13 residues. CDR1 is SGHAT, CDR2 FQNNGV, per germline. V dropped 3 bases and J dropped 5 bases, with 10 bases sitting between them. CDR3 in amino acids: CASSFGNRETQYF. In DNA, the CDR3 is TGTGCCAGCAGCTTCGGTAACCGGGAGACCCAGTACTTC. The whole variable domain, filled in from reference TRBV11-2 and TRBJ2-5, reads EAGVAQSPRYKIIEKRQSVAFWCNPISGHATLYWYQQILGQGPKLLIQFQNNGVVDDSQLPKDRFSAERLKGVDSTLKIQPAKLEDSAVYLCASSFGNRETQYFGPGTRLLVL.

This chain connects TRBV6-6 to TRBJ2-7, with D possibly being TRBD1 (5 bases). There are 15 residues in the CDR3. Trimming took 0 bases from V and 2 from J, leaving 11 bases between them. Germline CDR1 MNHNY, CDR2 SVGAGI (reference sequence). The CDR3 coding sequence is TGTGCCAGCAGTTACTCCCAGGGATCTCCCTACGAGCAGTACTTC. It specifies CASSYSQGSPYEQYF.

The chain recombines TRBV7-9 with TRBJ1-5; a weak D match, TRBD1 (5 bases). Germline loops: CDR1 SEHNR, CDR2 FQNEAQ (reference sequence). The CDR3 covers 13 residues. V dropped 5 bases and J dropped 5 bases, with 10 bases sitting between them. DNA for the CDR3: TGTGCCAGCAGCCCGGGGGGGGATCAGCCCCAGCATTTT. As protein: CASSPGGDQPQHF.

This clone has just a few counts. The chain links TRBV7-9 to TRBJ1-1; the D is unclear. This CDR3 is 15 amino acids long. The V gene lost 2 bases and the J gene lost 0 bases, with 10 bases spanning the gap. Germline CDR1 SEHNR, CDR2 FQNEAQ (reference sequence). This CDR3 is CASSLSAGMNTEAFF. Here the CDR3 DNA reads TGTGCCAGCAGCTTATCCGCGGGGATGAACACTGAAGCTTTCTTT. The full variable domain, rest sourced from reference TRBV7-9 and TRBJ1-1, is DTGVSQNPRHKITKRGQNVTFRCDPISEHNRLYWYRQTLGQGPEFLTYFQNEAQLEKSRLLSDRFSAERPKGSFSTLEIQRTEQGDSAMYLCASSLSAGMNTEAFFGQGTRLTVV.

This clone was seen a few times. J is TRBJ2-1 and V is TRBV6-6, with 7 bases matching TRBD2. V dropped 6 bases and J dropped 2; count of bases not matched to a gene: 7. Germline lookup yields CDR1 MNHNY and CDR2 SVGAGI (reference sequence). This CDR3 comprises 15 residues. The CDR3 is CASRSRGTAYNEQFF. In nucleotides, the CDR3 is TGTGCCAGCAGGTCGCGGGGGACCGCCTACAATGAGCAGTTCTTC.

The chain combines TRBV2 with TRBJ1-2; no firm D call. The germline V gene has CDR1 SNHLY and CDR2 FYNNEI. The CDR3 totals 13 residues. Trimming took 0 bases from V and 7 from J, leaving 9 bases between them. The CDR3 reads CASSEARSSGYTF. DNA for the CDR3: TGTGCCAGCAGTGAAGCCCGAAGCTCTGGCTACACCTTC.

This chain uses TRBV29-1 with TRBJ2-7; a possible D gene is TRBD1 (5 bases). The CDR3 is made up of 12 amino acids. V lost 4 bases, J lost 2 bases, and 9 bases lay in between. Germline CDR1 SQVTM, CDR2 ANQGSEA. The CDR3 here is CSVGQTPYEQYF. Here the CDR3 DNA reads TGCAGCGTTGGACAGACTCCCTACGAGCAGTACTTC.

The V call is TRBV7-2, the J call TRBJ1-2; 9 positions agree with TRBD1. CDR1 and CDR2 (germline): SGHTA, FQGNSA. V lost 1 base to trimming and J lost 5 bases; unmatched junction nucleotides: 8. The CDR3 spans 16 residues. This CDR3 reads CASSLVGSGQGYGYTF. The CDR3, as DNA: TGTGCCAGCAGCTTAGTCGGGTCGGGACAGGGTTATGGCTACACCTTC.